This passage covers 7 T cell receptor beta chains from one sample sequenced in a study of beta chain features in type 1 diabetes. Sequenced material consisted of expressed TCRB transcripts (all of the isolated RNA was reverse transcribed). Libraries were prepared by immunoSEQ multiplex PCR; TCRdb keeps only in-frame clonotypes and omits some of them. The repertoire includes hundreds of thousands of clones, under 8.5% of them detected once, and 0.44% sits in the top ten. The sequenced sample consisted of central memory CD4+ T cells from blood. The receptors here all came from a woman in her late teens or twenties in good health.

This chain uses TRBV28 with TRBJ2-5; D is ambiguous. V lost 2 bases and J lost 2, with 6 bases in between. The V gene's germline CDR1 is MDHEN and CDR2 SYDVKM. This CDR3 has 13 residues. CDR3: CASSLPGQETQYF. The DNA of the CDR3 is TGTGCCAGCAGTTTACCTGGGCAAGAGACCCAGTACTTC.

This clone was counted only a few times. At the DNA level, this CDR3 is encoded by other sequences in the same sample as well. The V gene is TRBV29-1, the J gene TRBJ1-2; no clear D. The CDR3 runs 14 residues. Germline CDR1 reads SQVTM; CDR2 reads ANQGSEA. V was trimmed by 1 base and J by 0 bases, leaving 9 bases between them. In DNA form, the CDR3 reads TGCAGCGTTGAAGGCCGGGGAGCTAACTATGGCTACACCTTC. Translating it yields CSVEGRGANYGYTF.

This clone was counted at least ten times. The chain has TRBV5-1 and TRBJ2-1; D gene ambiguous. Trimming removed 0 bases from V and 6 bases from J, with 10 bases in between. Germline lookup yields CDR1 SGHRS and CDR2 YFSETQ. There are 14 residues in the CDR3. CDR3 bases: TGCGCCAGCAGCTTGGCGGCTGGCTTCAATGAGCAGTTCTTC. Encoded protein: CASSLAAGFNEQFF.

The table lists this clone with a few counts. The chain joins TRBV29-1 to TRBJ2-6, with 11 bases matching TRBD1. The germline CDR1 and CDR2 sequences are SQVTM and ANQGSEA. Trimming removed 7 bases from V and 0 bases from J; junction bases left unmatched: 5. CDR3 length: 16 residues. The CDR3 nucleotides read TGCAGCGCTTGGACAGGGGGCTTCTCTGGGGCCAACGTCCTGACTTTC. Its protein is CSAWTGGFSGANVLTF.

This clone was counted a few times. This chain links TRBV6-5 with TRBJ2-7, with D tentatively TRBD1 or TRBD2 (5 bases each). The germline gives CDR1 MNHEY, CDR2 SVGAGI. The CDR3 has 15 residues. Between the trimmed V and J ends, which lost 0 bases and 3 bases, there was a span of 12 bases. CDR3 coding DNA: TGTGCCAGCAGTTACTCGCGAGGGGTGGGCTACGAGCAGTACTTC. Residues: CASSYSRGVGYEQYF.

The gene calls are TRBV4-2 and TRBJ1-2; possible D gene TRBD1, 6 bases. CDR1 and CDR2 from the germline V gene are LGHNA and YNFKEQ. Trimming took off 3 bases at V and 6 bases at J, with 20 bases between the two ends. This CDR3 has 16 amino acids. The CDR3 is CASSQGSSRGGDGYTF. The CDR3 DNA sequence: TGTGCCAGCAGCCAGGGGTCCTCCCGAGGGGGGGATGGCTACACCTTC.

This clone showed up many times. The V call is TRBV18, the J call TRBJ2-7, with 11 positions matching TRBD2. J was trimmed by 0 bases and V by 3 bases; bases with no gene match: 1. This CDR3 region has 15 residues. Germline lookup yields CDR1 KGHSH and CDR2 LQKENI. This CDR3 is CASSPTSGNSYEQYF. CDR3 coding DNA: TGTGCCAGCTCACCGACTAGCGGGAACTCCTACGAGCAGTACTTC.